This T cell receptor beta chain derives from a study of PD-1 blockade in classical Hodgkin lymphoma. Concerning this clone itself: Its target is unknown.

The patients all showed relapse after autologous stem cell transplantation, while their brentuximab vedotin exposure varied. Measured with immunoSEQ multiplex PCR; TCRdb has only the in-frame clones, and not every one. Among approximately 70,000 clones listed, about 93% were seen once. The CDR3 totals 16 residues. The germline V gene has CDR1 SGDLS and CDR2 YYNGEE. V was clipped by 2 bases and J by 0 bases, with 11 bases between them. The study, taken as a whole, reports: Among the patients, those starting nivolumab under 1 year after ASCT were excluded. Reported findings placed baseline TCR diversity lower in newly diagnosed patients (compared with healthy donors).

This TCR came from a human donor with classical Hodgkin lymphoma. This rearrangement joins TRBV9 to TRBJ2-2, with D tentatively TRBD2 (5 bases). The material was peripheral blood mononuclear cells (PBMCs), obtained at baseline. The CDR3 here is CASSVPSDSNTGELFF. Here the CDR3 DNA reads TGTGCCAGCAGCGTCCCCTCGGACTCGAACACCGGGGAGCTGTTTTTT.